This TCR beta chain was found in a study of blood T cell repertoires in COVID-19. For the study at large: The samples span acute and convalescent COVID-19 from the United States, Italy and Spain. From T cells, B-cell-depleted T cells, or PBMCs came the material, which was cDNA or gDNA.

Original handling: Estimation of nucleated cell counts was performed using reference gene primer amplification. The table came from immunoSEQ multiplex PCR; TCRdb's copy has only in-frame clones and leaves some out. Clone size and V and J calls were adopted from that table, with D and trimming inferred from the DNA. The sample records roughly 380,000 clones, 70% to 85% being singletons. Germline loops: CDR1 ENHRY, CDR2 SYGVKD. The trim removed 6 bases at V and 6 bases at J, leaving 8 bases unmatched. This CDR3 is built from 14 residues. The chain carries TRBV10-3 and TRBJ1-1; TRBD1 agrees at 9 bases. Input material: peripheral blood. This TCR was sampled from a human donor with acute or convalescent COVID-19. The donor label of this sample is uncertain. The CDR3 sequence is CAIRPGQGGSEAFF. CDR3 coding DNA: TGTGCCATCAGACCGGGACAGGGAGGGTCTGAAGCTTTCTTT.